The 22 T cell receptor beta chains presented below share a single source sample, sequenced in a study of regulatory T cells in long-lasting Graves disease. Arm-PCR of CDR3 regions and iRepertoire HTBI primers were the basis on which TCR beta libraries were built. Each CDR3 protein is one row after TCRdb ran MiXCR on the multiplex PCR reads. The sample includes hundreds of thousands of distinct CDR3 sequences, roughly 15% of them seen just once. Time point given: newly diagnosed GD, antithyroid drugs for less than 3 months. TCR sequences were obtained from RNA taken from PBMCs. The same data also contributed to another study, on T cells in Graves' hyperthyroidism and ophthalmopathy.

Sample: peripheral blood mononuclear cells (PBMCs), taken at new diagnosis, from a patient treated with antithyroid drugs. All receptors come from a woman aged 25 to 39 with Graves disease.

This clonotype was counted only a few times. This chain links TRBV10-2 with TRBJ2-7, with 7 nucleotides matching TRBD1. V shed 9 bases and J 1 base; nucleotides not matched to a gene: 12. Per the germline V gene, CDR1 is WSHSY and CDR2 is SAAADI. There are 15 residues in the CDR3. CDR3 region: CASSKQGTQSYEQYF. The CDR3 DNA follows: TGCGCCAGTAGTAAACAGGGGACCCAATCCTACGAGCAGTACTTC.

This clonotype was counted between two and nine times. The V call is TRBV29-1, the J call TRBJ2-7; 9 bases map to TRBD1. The CDR3 totals 13 residues. CDR1 SQVTM and CDR2 ANQGSEA come from the germline V gene. V shed 7 bases, J shed 0 bases, and the junction held 4 bases outside the gene matches. The CDR3 DNA follows: TGCAGCGGTGGACAGGGGCACTCCTACGAGCAGTACTTC. It codes for CSGGQGHSYEQYF.

This clonotype was recorded at least ten times. The chain recombines TRBV3-1 with TRBJ1-2; the match to TRBD1 covers 10 bases. Trimming took 4 bases from V and 8 from J; bases not matched to a gene: 4. From germline, CDR1 is LGHDT and CDR2 YNNKEL (reference sequence). The CDR3 runs 13 residues. The CDR3 DNA is TGTGCCAGCAGCCGACAGGGGGCTGGCGGCTACACCTTC. It yields the protein CASSRQGAGGYTF. Using reference TRBV3-1 and TRBJ1-2 for the parts outside the CDR3, the full variable domain is DTAVSQTPKYLVTQMGNDKSIKCEQNLGHDTMYWYKQDSKKFLKIMFSYNNKELIINETVPNRFSPKSPDKAHLNLHINSLELGDSAVYFCASSRQGAGGYTFGSGTRLTVV.

A note on this clonotype: This sequence may be a read error, since a much larger clone differs from it by one base. This sequence joins TRBV27 and TRBJ2-3, with D possibly TRBD2 on 5 matching bases. V shed 3 bases and J shed 0 bases, with 10 bases lying between them. This CDR3 is built from 15 residues. The germline V gene has CDR1 MNHEY and CDR2 SMNVEV (reference sequence). This chain's CDR3 is CASSLKGRSTDTQYF. The DNA of the CDR3 is TGTGCCAGCAGTTTGAAAGGGAGAAGCACAGATACGCAGTATTTT.

The sample holds many counts of this clonotype. The CDR3 coding sequence is TGTGCCAGCAGTTTGGAAACAGGCGGTCGGCCCCAGCATTTT. It codes for CASSLETGGRPQHF. V gene TRBV28 combines with J gene TRBJ1-5; tentative D call: TRBD1 (5 bases). The CDR3 length is 14 residues. V dropped 3 bases and J dropped 9 bases, with 15 bases sitting between them. In germline, CDR1 is MDHEN, CDR2 SYDVKM.

The chain couples TRBV5-1 to TRBJ2-1; 8 bases map to TRBD2. V dropped 2 bases and J dropped 8; count of bases not matched to a gene: 6. This CDR3 spans 14 amino acids. Germline loops: CDR1 SGHRS, CDR2 YFSETQ. CDR3 DNA: TGCGCCAGCAGCTTACAGCGGGAGCGGGATGAGCAGTTCTTC. Amino acids: CASSLQRERDEQFF.

This clonotype was seen a handful of times. A much larger clone is a single base away; this may be a read error. The final CDR3 position lacks the conserved phenylalanine or tryptophan, pointing to a likely read error. The V gene is TRBV27, the J gene TRBJ2-3; 7 bases map to TRBD2. Germline CDR1 is MNHEY and CDR2 is SMNVEV (reference sequence). This CDR3 contains 17 residues. V was clipped by 3 bases and J by 4 bases; unmatched bases: 13. CDR3 residues: CASSFLQKAGRADTQYL. CDR3 nucleotides: TGTGCCAGCAGTTTTCTCCAAAAAGCGGGACGGGCAGATACGCAGTATCTT.

This clonotype was observed at least ten times. The chain joins TRBV20-1 to TRBJ1-2; 9 positions agree with TRBD1. Trimming cost V 4 bases and J 4 bases; bases outside gene matches: 10. CDR1 and CDR2 (germline): DFQATT, SNEGSKA (reference sequence). The CDR3 spans 15 residues. CDR3: CSAIWVMTGGYGYTF. CDR3 DNA: TGCAGTGCTATATGGGTTATGACAGGGGGCTATGGCTACACCTTC.

The table lists this clonotype with a few counts. The rearrangement uses TRBV20-1 and TRBJ2-7; tentatively, D is TRBD1 (6 bases). V lost 6 bases and J 3 bases, leaving 18 bases between the germline ends. Germline V gene data show CDR1 as DFQATT and CDR2 as SNEGSKA (reference sequence). The CDR3 spans 14 residues. The CDR3, as DNA: TGCAGTGCCAACATTCCGGGACACCACTACGAGCAGTACTTC. This sequence encodes CSANIPGHHYEQYF.

This chain connects TRBV3-1 to TRBJ1-2; 9 positions agree with TRBD1. Germline CDR1 is LGHDT and CDR2 is YNNKEL (reference sequence). The CDR3 runs to 14 residues. Trimming at V came to 6 bases and at J to 7 bases, leaving 9 bases not matched to a gene. In DNA form, the CDR3 reads TGTGCCAGCAGACAGCCGGGACAGGGTAGTGGCTACACCTTC. Translation: CASRQPGQGSGYTF.

This clonotype was counted a few times. The V and J genes are TRBV4-1 and TRBJ2-7; 10 nucleotides align to TRBD2. After removal of 0 bases from V and 1 base from J, the junction contained 3 bases not matched to a gene. The CDR3 has 16 residues. In germline, CDR1 is MGHRA, CDR2 YSYEKL. Here the CDR3 reads CASSQDTSGISYEQYF. Here the CDR3 DNA reads TGCGCCAGCAGCCAAGATACTAGCGGGATATCCTACGAGCAGTACTTC.

In its sample, this clonotype was seen a few times. The chain joins TRBV28 to TRBJ1-5; the D is unclear. The V gene's germline CDR1 is MDHEN and CDR2 SYDVKM. The V end lost 6 bases, the J end lost 3 bases, and 12 bases lay between the germline ends. The CDR3 has 14 amino acids. CDR3 nucleotide sequence: TGTGCCAGCAGCCCTCATACTTTCAATCAGCCCCAGCATTTT. This encodes CASSPHTFNQPQHF. The whole variable domain, remainder taken from reference TRBV28 and TRBJ1-5, is DVKVTQSSRYLVKRTGEKVFLECVQDMDHENMFWYRQDPGLGLRLIYFSYDVKMKEKGDIPEGYSVSREKKERFSLILESASTNQTSMYLCASSPHTFNQPQHFGDGTRLSIL.

V and J are TRBV18 and TRBJ1-5; possible D gene TRBD1, 5 bases. CDR1 and CDR2 (germline): KGHSH, LQKENI. The CDR3 is 15 amino acids. Between the trimmed V and J ends, which lost 4 bases and 3 bases, there was a span of 13 bases. The CDR3: CASSRGRVPNQPQHF. CDR3 DNA: TGTGCCAGCTCACGGGGCAGGGTGCCCAATCAGCCCCAGCATTTT.

A remark on this clonotype: A read error may be the cause here, since a much bigger clone is one base away. The chain joins TRBV11-2 to TRBJ2-5; unclear D gene. CDR1 SGHAT and CDR2 FQNNGV come from the germline V gene. The CDR3 is 15 amino acids. The CDR3 bases are TGTGCCAGCGGCTTAGGCGTCTACCGGCAAGAGACCCAGTACTTC. This codes for CASGLGVYRQETQYF.

On this clonotype: A much bigger clone sits one base away, suggesting this may be a read error. The CDR3 region is CVSSSLEVGSYEQYF. Written as DNA, the CDR3 is TGTGTCAGCAGTTCCCTCGAGGTGGGATCCTACGAGCAGTACTTC. The V call is TRBV28, the J call TRBJ2-7, with D uncertain. CDR1 and CDR2 (germline): MDHEN, SYDVKM. The CDR3 consists of 15 residues.

The chain carries TRBV4-2 and TRBJ2-5; tentative D call: TRBD2 (5 bases). There are 17 residues in the CDR3. Trimming removed 0 bases from V and 5 bases from J, with 19 bases in between. CDR1 and CDR2 (germline): LGHNA, YNFKEQ. As DNA, the CDR3 is TGTGCCAGCAGCCAAGAGACGTCGAAGCGGCTCCGGGAGACCCAGTACTTC. The encoded protein is CASSQETSKRLRETQYF.

This clonotype appeared many times. V is TRBV5-1 and J is TRBJ1-1; weak D call: TRBD1 (5 bases). The CDR3 consists of 15 residues. Deletions cut 3 bases from V and 6 bases from J, with 18 bases between. The germline V gene has CDR1 SGHRS and CDR2 YFSETQ. CDR3 protein: CASSYGGGAGPEAFF. CDR3 in DNA: TGCGCCAGCAGCTACGGGGGAGGGGCAGGCCCTGAAGCTTTCTTT.

V usage is TRBV11-2 and J usage is TRBJ2-7; D is unclear. This CDR3 region has 15 residues. Germline CDR1 and CDR2: SGHAT and FQNNGV. Trimming removed 1 base from V and 3 bases from J, with 13 bases in between. CDR3 region: CASSLVFQVDYEQYF. As DNA, the CDR3 is TGTGCCAGCAGCTTAGTGTTTCAGGTTGACTACGAGCAGTACTTC.

This clonotype occurred many times. CDR3 amino acids: CASEMWGINYGYTF. As DNA, the CDR3 is TGTGCCAGCGAAATGTGGGGGATTAACTATGGCTACACCTTC. The J gene is TRBJ1-2, the V gene TRBV2; maybe TRBD1 (5 bases). The germline V gene encodes CDR1 SNHLY and CDR2 FYNNEI. V lost 8 bases, J lost 1 base, and 14 bases lay in between. The CDR3 is 14 residues long.

This clonotype was counted a few times. The chain links TRBV28 to TRBJ1-2; 12 nucleotides align to TRBD1. Unmatched junction bases numbered 9, after V lost 6 bases and J lost 7 bases. From germline, CDR1 is MDHEN and CDR2 SYDVKM. This CDR3 has 15 residues. CDR3: CASSPSGTGGGGYTF. DNA for the CDR3: TGTGCCAGCAGCCCTTCCGGGACAGGGGGCGGTGGCTACACCTTC.

The J gene is TRBJ2-1, the V gene TRBV19; the match to TRBD2 covers 9 bases. The CDR3 loop spans 14 amino acids. Germline CDR1 is LNHDA and CDR2 is SQIVND (reference sequence). V was clipped by 3 bases and J by 9 bases; unmatched bases: 6. CDR3 protein: CASSIAGGQAEQFF. The CDR3 bases are TGTGCCAGTAGTATTGCGGGAGGGCAGGCTGAGCAGTTCTTC.

This clonotype was detected only a few times. The rearrangement links TRBV19 to TRBJ2-7; TRBD1 matches at 10 bases. Germline V gene sequence: CDR1 LNHDA, CDR2 SQIVND (reference sequence). J gave up 5 bases and V 7 bases, and 5 bases lay outside the gene matches. CDR3 size: 13 residues. CDR3 nucleotides: TGTGCCAGTACGGGACAGGGGTTCCACGAGCAGTACTTC. Translation: CASTGQGFHEQYF.